Listed below are T cell receptor beta chains from one sample, sequenced in a study of T cell responses to AZD1222 COVID-19 vaccine. Some clones are missing from TCRdb's copy, which holds only in-frame ones; the method was immunoSEQ multiplex PCR. The sample gives approximately 190,000 clones, roughly 93% of which show up once; 0.99% is in the top ten. The sample consisted of peripheral blood, taken on day 0 of AZD1222 vaccination. These receptors all come from an adult in good health. The CDR3 runs from the conserved cysteine through the conserved F or W. Each record gives: V gene, clone size, CDR3 protein. Not all rows give a size; the values are once, few, many and, for expanded clones, a class.

TRBV6-5 | - | CASNDLTGELFF
TRBV7-9 | - | CASSLAAGAQPQHF
TRBV5-6 | - | CASSSKTSVQETQYF
TRBV13 | - | CASSQGISGNTIYF
TRBV29-1 | - | CSATGDYGYTF
TRBV13 | - | CASSPPGEHREQFF
TRBV5-1 | - | CASSLTPGNTEAFF
TRBV28 | few | CASSFWSKRVGPGEQFF
TRBV28 | - | CASSFRTSESYEQYF
TRBV6-1 | - | CASSEVGGAYNEQFF
TRBV7-3 | - | CASSSDTNTEAFF
TRBV28 | - | CASSSRQAYEQYF
TRBV28 | - | CASSLREEPSGLAYTF
TRBV7-2 | - | CASSLARQGNHTF
TRBV5-1 | - | CASSLEGGADTQYF
TRBV3-1/TRBV3-2 | - | CASSLGLEGTDTQYF
TRBV15 | - | CATSSRETGDGYTF
TRBV18 | - | CASSRRAGELFF
TRBV5-8 | - | CASSSGTGLYEQYF
TRBV5-1 | once | CASSLHGPSNYTF
TRBV2 | once | CASSRDTTYEQYF
TRBV27 | - | CASSAPGGIEQYF